A selection of T cell receptor beta chains follows, all from one sample in a study of blood T cells in healthy people across ages. TCRdb analysed the 5' RACE reads with MiXCR anew, one entry per CDR3 protein. The sample shows around 1,700,000 distinct CDR3 sequences, over 25% of them seen only once. The specimen was blood. Receptor source: a woman between 25 and 40 years old in good health. Both conserved end residues are part of each CDR3. Each record gives: clone size, V gene, D gene, CDR3 length, J gene, CDR3 protein, CDR3 DNA. The D gene is left open where the match is weak. Clone size is stated in some rows and not others, as once, few, many or a class when expanded.

.,TRBV7-2,.,14,TRBJ2-3,CASSLNSLADTQYF,TGTGCCAGCAGCTTAAACTCCCTGGCAGATACGCAGTATTTT
.,TRBV5-1,TRBD2,17,TRBJ2-3,CASSLARTSGRTDTQYF,TGCGCCAGCAGCTTGGCCAGGACTAGCGGGCGTACAGATACGCAGTATTTT
few,TRBV7-9,.,14,TRBJ2-5,CASSSGTDRETQYF,TGTGCCAGCAGCTCTGGGACCGACAGAGAGACCCAGTACTTC
.,TRBV27,.,11,TRBJ2-3,CASSFGAAQYF,TGTGCCAGCAGTTTTGGGGCGGCGCAGTATTTT
.,TRBV6-2/TRBV6-3,TRBD1,16,TRBJ1-2,CASSYSRDRPAYGYTF,TGTGCCAGCAGTTACTCGAGGGACAGGCCCGCATATGGCTACACCTTC
.,TRBV5-1,TRBD1,15,TRBJ2-5,CASSLKGQGPREQYF,TGCGCCAGCAGCTTGAAAGGACAGGGCCCTCGGGAGCAGTACTTC
few,TRBV11-2,.,15,TRBJ2-1,CASSIPSGGGHEQFF,TGTGCCAGCAGCATCCCCAGCGGAGGGGGCCATGAGCAGTTCTTC
few,TRBV29-1,.,12,TRBJ2-2,CSVYKNTGELFF,TGCAGCGTTTATAAGAACACCGGGGAGCTGTTTTTT
.,TRBV30,TRBD1,14,TRBJ2-7,CAWSAGTGIYEQYF,TGTGCCTGGAGCGCGGGGACAGGAATCTACGAGCAGTACTTC
.,TRBV6-5,.,14,TRBJ2-1,CASSLRGSIYEQFF,TGTGCCAGCAGCCTCAGAGGGTCTATCTATGAGCAGTTCTTC
many,TRBV7-6,TRBD2,17,TRBJ2-1,CASSPEVWTSGDNEQFF,TGTGCCAGCAGCCCGGAGGTCTGGACTAGCGGAGACAATGAGCAGTTCTTC
.,TRBV6-4,.,12,TRBJ1-2,CASSDNASGYTF,TGTGCCAGCAGTGACAACGCGAGTGGCTACACCTTC
.,TRBV20-1,TRBD2,15,TRBJ2-1,CSARDYLAGGPSEFF,TGCAGTGCTAGAGATTATCTAGCGGGGGGGCCTTCGGAGTTCTTC
.,TRBV6-6,.,16,TRBJ2-1,CASSQDTASKGNEQFF,TGTGCCAGCAGCCAAGATACAGCTAGTAAGGGAAATGAGCAGTTCTTC
.,TRBV10-3,.,15,TRBJ1-2,CAISERAESNYGYTF,TGTGCCATCAGTGAGCGAGCTGAGAGCAACTATGGCTACACCTTC
.,TRBV15,.,12,TRBJ1-2,CATSSANYAYTF,TGTGCCACCAGCAGTGCAAACTATGCCTACACCTTC
few,TRBV6-2/TRBV6-3,TRBD1,15,TRBJ1-5,CASSYSGQGGQPQHF,TGTGCCAGCAGTTATTCCGGACAGGGGGGGCAGCCCCAGCATTTT
many,TRBV5-1,.,11,TRBJ2-1,CASSFDNEQFF,TGTGCCAGCAGTTTCGACAATGAGCAGTTCTTC
.,TRBV28,.,14,TRBJ1-2,CASRITGTGYGYTF,TGTGCCAGCAGAATAACCGGGACTGGCTATGGCTACACCTTC
.,TRBV28,.,13,TRBJ2-7,CASRDLNSYEQYF,TGTGCCAGCCGGGACCTAAACTCCTACGAGCAGTACTTC
.,TRBV11-2,TRBD2,24,TRBJ2-6,CASSLGPISRTSGEFLSGANVLTF,TGTGCCAGCAGCTTAGGCCCAATTTCCCGGACTAGCGGGGAATTTTTATCTGGGGCCAACGTCCTGACTTTC
.,TRBV30,TRBD2,14,TRBJ2-1,CAWSVPSGSNEQFF,TGTGCCTGGAGTGTACCTAGCGGGAGCAATGAGCAGTTCTTC
few,TRBV20-1,.,15,TRBJ2-5,CSAREEGGIQETQYF,TGCAGTGCTAGAGAGGAGGGTGGGATCCAAGAGACCCAGTACTTC
many,TRBV29-1,.,13,TRBJ2-4,CSVVGGSKNIQYF,TGCAGCGTTGTAGGAGGTTCCAAAAACATTCAGTACTTC
.,TRBV7-3,TRBD2,16,TRBJ2-3,CASSPLTSVSTDAQYF,TGTGCCAGCAGCCCATTGACTAGCGTGAGCACAGATGCGCAGTATTTT
many,TRBV6-1,.,14,TRBJ2-4,CASSEAVTGTLQYF,TGTGCCAGCAGTGAAGCGGTGACGGGAACTCTTCAGTACTTC